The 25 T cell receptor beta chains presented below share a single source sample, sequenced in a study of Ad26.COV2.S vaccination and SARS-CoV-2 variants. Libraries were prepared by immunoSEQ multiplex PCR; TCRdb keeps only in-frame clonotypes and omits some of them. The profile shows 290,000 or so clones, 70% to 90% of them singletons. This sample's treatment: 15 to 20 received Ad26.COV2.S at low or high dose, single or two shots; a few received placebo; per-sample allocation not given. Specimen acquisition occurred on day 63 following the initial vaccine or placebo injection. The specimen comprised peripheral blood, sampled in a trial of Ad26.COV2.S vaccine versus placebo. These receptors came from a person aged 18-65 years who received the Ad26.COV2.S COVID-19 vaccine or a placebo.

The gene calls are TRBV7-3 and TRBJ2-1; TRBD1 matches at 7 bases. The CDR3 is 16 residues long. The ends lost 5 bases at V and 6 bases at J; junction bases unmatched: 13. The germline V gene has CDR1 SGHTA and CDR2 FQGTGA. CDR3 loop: CASSLKLGTVTNEQFF. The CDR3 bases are TGTGCCAGCAGCCTTAAGTTAGGGACAGTCACCAATGAGCAGTTCTTC. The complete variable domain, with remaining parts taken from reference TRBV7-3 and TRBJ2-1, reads GAGVSQTPSNKVTEKGKYVELRCDPISGHTALYWYRQSLGQGPEFLIYFQGTGAADDSGLPNDRFFAVRPEGSVSTLKIQRTERGDSAVYLCASSLKLGTVTNEQFFGPGTRLTVL.

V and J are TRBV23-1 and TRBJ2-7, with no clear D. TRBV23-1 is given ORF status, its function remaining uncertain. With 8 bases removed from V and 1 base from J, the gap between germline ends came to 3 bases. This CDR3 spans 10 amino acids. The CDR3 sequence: CASPSYEQYF. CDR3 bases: TGCGCCAGCCCTTCCTACGAGCAGTACTTC.

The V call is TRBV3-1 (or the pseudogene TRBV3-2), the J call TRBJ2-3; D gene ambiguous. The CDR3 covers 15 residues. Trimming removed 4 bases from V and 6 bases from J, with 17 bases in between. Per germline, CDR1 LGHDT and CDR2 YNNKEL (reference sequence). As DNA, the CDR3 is TGTGCCAGCAGCCCGAGCTTGACCTCATGGGATACGCAGTATTTT. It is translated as CASSPSLTSWDTQYF.

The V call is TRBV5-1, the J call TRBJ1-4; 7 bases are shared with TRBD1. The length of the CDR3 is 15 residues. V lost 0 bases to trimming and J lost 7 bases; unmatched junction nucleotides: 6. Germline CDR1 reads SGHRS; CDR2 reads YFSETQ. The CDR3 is CASSLGSGGSEKLFF. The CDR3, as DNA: TGCGCCAGCAGCTTGGGTTCAGGGGGGAGTGAAAAACTGTTTTTT. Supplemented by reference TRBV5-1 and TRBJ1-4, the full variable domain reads KAGVTQTPRYLIKTRGQQVTLSCSPISGHRSVSWYQQTPGQGLQFLFEYFSETQRNKGNFPGRFSGRQFSNSRSEMNVSTLELGDSALYLCASSLGSGGSEKLFFGSGTQLSVL.

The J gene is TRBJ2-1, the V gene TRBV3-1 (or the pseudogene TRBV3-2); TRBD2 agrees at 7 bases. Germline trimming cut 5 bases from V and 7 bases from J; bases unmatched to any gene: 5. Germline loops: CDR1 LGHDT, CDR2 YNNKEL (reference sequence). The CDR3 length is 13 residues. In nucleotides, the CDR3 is TGTGCCAGCAGCTCGAGGCGGGAGAATGAGCAGTTCTTC. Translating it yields CASSSRRENEQFF.

The CDR3 is CASSDGTSGNEQFF. The DNA for the CDR3 is TGTGCCAGCAGTGACGGGACTAGCGGTAATGAGCAGTTCTTC. The chain is built from TRBV6-4 and TRBJ2-1; 11 bases are shared with TRBD2. This CDR3 is built from 14 residues. Germline values: CDR1 MRHNA, CDR2 SNTAGT. Trimming cost V 2 bases and J 7 bases; bases outside gene matches: 1.

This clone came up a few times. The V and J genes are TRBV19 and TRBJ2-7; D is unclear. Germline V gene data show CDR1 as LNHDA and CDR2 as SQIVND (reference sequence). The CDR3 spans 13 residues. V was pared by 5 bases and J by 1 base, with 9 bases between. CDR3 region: CASSSSASYEQYF. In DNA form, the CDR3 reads TGTGCCAGTAGTTCCTCAGCGTCCTACGAGCAGTACTTC. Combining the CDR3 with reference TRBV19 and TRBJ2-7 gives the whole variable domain DGGITQSPKYLFRKEGQNVTLSCEQNLNHDAMYWYRQDPGQGLRLIYYSQIVNDFQKGDIAEGYSVSREKKESFPLTVTSAQKNPTAFYLCASSSSASYEQYFGPGTRLTVT.

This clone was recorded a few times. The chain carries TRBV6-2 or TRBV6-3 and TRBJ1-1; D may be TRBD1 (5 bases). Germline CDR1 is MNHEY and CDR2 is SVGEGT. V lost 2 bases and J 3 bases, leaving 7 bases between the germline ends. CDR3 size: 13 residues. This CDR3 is CASSYGGDTEAFF. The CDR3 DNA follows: TGTGCCAGCAGTTACGGAGGGGACACTGAAGCTTTCTTT.

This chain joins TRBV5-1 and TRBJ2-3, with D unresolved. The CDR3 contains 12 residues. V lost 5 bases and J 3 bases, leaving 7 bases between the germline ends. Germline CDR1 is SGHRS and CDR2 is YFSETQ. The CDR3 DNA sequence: TGCGCCAGCAGGGTGGTTACAGATACGCAGTATTTT. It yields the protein CASRVVTDTQYF.

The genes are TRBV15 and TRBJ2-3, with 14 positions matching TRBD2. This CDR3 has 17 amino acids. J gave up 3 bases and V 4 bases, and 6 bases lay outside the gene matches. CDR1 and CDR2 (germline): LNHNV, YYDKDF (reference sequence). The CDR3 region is CATSTVWTSGGTDTQYF. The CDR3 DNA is TGTGCCACCAGCACCGTTTGGACTAGCGGGGGGACAGATACGCAGTATTTT. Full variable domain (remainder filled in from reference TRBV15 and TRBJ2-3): DAMVIQNPRYQVTQFGKPVTLSCSQTLNHNVMYWYQQKSSQAPKLLFHYYDKDFNNEADTPDNFQSRRPNTSFCFLDIRSPGLGDTAMYLCATSTVWTSGGTDTQYFGPGTRLTVL.

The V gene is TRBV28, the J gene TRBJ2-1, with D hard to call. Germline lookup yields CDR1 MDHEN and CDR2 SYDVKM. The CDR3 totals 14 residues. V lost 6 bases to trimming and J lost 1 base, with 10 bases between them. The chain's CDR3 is CASSLGTSYNEQFF. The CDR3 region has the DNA TGTGCCAGCAGCCTAGGTACTTCCTACAATGAGCAGTTCTTC.

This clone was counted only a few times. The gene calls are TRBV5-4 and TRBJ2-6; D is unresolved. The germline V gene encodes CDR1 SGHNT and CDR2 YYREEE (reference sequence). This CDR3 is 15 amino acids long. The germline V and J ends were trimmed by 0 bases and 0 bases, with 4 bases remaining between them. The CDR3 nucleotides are TGTGCCAGCAGCTTGGACAGCTCTGGGGCCAACGTCCTGACTTTC. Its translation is CASSLDSSGANVLTF.

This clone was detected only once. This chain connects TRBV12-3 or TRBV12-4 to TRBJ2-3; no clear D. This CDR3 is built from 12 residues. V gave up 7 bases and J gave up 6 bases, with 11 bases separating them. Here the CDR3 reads CASITGMDTQYF. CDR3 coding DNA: TGTGCCAGCATCACCGGCATGGATACGCAGTATTTT.

CDR3 protein: CATSRGGGEKLFF. The CDR3 DNA follows: TGTGCCACCAGCAGAGGAGGTGGTGAAAAACTGTTTTTT. This sequence joins TRBV15 and TRBJ1-4; D is undetermined. The germline gives CDR1 LNHNV, CDR2 YYDKDF (reference sequence). The CDR3 is 13 residues long. The V end was cut by 1 base, the J end by 7 bases, with 7 bases between.

The CDR3, as DNA: TGTGCCAGCAGCTTGGGGGGGTCATATGGCTACACCTTC. This codes for CASSLGGSYGYTF. This sequence joins TRBV5-6 and TRBJ1-2; tentatively, D is TRBD1 (5 bases). V was clipped by 0 bases and J by 5 bases, with 8 bases between them. CDR1 SGHDT and CDR2 YYEEEE come from the germline V gene. This CDR3 spans 13 amino acids.

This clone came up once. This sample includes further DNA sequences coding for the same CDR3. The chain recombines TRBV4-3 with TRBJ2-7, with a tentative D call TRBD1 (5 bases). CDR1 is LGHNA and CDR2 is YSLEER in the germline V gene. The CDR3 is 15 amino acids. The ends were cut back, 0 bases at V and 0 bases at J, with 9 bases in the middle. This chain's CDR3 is CASSQDSQGSYEQYF. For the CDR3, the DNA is TGCGCCAGCAGCCAAGATAGCCAGGGCTCCTACGAGCAGTACTTC.

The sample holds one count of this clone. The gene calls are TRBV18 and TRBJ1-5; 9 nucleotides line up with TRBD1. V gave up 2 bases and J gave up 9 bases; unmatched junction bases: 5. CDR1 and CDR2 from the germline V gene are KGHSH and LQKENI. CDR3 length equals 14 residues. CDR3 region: CASSPGQGRLPQHF. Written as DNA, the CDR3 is TGTGCCAGCTCACCAGGACAGGGGAGGCTGCCCCAGCATTTT.

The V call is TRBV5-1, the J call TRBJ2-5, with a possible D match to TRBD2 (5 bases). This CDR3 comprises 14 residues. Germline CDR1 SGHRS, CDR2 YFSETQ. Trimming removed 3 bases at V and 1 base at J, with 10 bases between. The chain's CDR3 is CASSSAGIQETQYF. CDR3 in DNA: TGCGCCAGCAGCTCGGCCGGGATCCAAGAGACCCAGTACTTC.

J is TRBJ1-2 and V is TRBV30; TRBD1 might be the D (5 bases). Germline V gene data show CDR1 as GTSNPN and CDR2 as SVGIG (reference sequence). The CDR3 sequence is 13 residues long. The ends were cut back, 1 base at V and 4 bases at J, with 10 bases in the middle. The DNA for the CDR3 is TGTGCCTGGAGTGAGACAGCCGGCTATGGCTACACCTTC. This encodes CAWSETAGYGYTF.

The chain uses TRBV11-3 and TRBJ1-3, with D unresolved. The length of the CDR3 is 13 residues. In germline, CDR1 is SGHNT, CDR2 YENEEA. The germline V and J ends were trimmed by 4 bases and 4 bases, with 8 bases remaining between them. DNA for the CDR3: TGTGCCAGCAGCTCCCAGACGGGAAACACCATATATTTT. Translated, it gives CASSSQTGNTIYF.

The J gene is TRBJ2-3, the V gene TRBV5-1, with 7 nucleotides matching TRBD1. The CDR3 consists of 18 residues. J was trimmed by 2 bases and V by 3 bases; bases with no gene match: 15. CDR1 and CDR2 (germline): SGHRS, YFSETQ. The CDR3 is CASSSPGTVALATDTQYF. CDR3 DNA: TGCGCCAGCAGCTCCCCCGGGACAGTAGCATTGGCCACAGATACGCAGTATTTT.

CDR3 in amino acids: CAWRDPGGQYF. CDR3 nucleotides: TGTGCCTGGAGGGACCCCGGGGGGCAGTACTTC. This chain joins TRBV30 and TRBJ2-7; D may be TRBD2 (6 bases). V lost 3 bases and J lost 9, with 12 bases in between. This CDR3 is 11 amino acids long. Per germline, CDR1 GTSNPN and CDR2 SVGIG (reference sequence). Full variable domain (rest looked up from reference TRBV30 and TRBJ2-7): SQTIHQWPATLVQPVGSPLSLECTVEGTSNPNLYWYRQAAGRGLQLLFYSVGIGQISSEVPQNLSASRPQDRQFILSSKKLLLSDSGFYLCAWRDPGGQYFGPGTRLTVT.

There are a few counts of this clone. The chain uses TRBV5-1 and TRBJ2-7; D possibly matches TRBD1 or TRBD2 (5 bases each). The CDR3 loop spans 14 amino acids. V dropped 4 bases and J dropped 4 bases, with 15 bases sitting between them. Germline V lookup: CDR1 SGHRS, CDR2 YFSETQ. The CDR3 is CASSLRQTGYEQYF. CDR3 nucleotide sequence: TGCGCCAGCAGCCTGAGACAGACGGGGTACGAGCAGTACTTC.

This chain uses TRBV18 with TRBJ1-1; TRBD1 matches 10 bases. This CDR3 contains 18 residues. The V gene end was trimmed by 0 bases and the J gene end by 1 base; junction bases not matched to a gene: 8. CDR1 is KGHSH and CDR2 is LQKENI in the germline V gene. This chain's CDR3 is CASSPPTGGLKTNTEAFF. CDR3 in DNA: TGTGCCAGCTCACCACCGACAGGGGGCCTTAAGACGAACACTGAAGCTTTCTTT.

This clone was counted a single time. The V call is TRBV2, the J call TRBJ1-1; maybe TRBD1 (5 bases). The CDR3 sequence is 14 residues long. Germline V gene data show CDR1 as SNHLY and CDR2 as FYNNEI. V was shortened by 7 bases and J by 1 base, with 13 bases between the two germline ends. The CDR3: CASTARQQNTEAFF. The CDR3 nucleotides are TGTGCCAGCACTGCTCGACAGCAGAACACTGAAGCTTTCTTT.